This T cell receptor beta chain was captured by sequencing in a study of T cells after yellow fever vaccination. This clonotype was seen more than once but under ten times. The CDR3 length is 14 residues. The germline CDR1 and CDR2 sequences are MNHEY and SMNVEV (reference sequence). V shed 5 bases and J shed 2 bases, with 10 bases lying between them. TCRdb redid the calling of the 5' RACE reads with MiXCR, one entry per CDR3 protein. The repertoire holds 180,000 or so distinct CDR3 sequences, with 9.5% to 11% as singletons. The receptor was isolated from a man younger than 30 who received the YFV17D yellow fever vaccine. The chain employs TRBV27 and TRBJ2-1; either TRBD1 or TRBD2 may supply D (6 bases each). Specimen: CD8+ T cells sorted from PBMCs, collected 15 days after the yellow fever booster vaccination. CDR3 nucleotides: TGTGCCAGCAGTACGGGGGCGGCCTACAATGAGCAGTTCTTC. Amino acids: CASSTGAAYNEQFF.